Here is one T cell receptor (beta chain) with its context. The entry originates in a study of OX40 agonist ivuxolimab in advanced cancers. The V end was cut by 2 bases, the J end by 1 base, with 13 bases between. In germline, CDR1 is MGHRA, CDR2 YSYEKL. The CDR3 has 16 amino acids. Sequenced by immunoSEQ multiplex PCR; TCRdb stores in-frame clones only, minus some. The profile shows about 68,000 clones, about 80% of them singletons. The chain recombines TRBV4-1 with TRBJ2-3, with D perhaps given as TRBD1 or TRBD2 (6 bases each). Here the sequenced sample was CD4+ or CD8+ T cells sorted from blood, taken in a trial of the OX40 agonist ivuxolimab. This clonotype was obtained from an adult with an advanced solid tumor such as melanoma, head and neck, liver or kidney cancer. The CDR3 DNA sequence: TGCGCCAGCAGCCAATCGGTGGGGGGCGGCACAGATACGCAGTATTTT. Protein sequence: CASSQSVGGGTDTQYF.